The 10 T cell receptor beta chains below were found in one sample sequenced in a study of neurological immune-mediated disorders. Each CDR3 protein gets one entry after TCRdb re-called the 5' RACE reads with MiXCR. The sample lists under 40,000 distinct CDR3 sequences, less than 8.5% occurring once. Material for sequencing was PBMCs. These receptors were collected from a middle-aged woman in good health.

Ten or more counts support this clonotype. The chain employs TRBV5-1 and TRBJ2-1, with D possibly being TRBD2 (6 bases). CDR3 size: 18 residues. The germline V and J ends were trimmed by 1 base and 0 bases, with 17 bases remaining between them. CDR1 is SGHRS and CDR2 is YFSETQ in the germline V gene. As DNA, the CDR3 is TGCGCCAGCAGCTTGACTTTTCGCGGGGCGAGCTCCTACAATGAGCAGTTCTTC. Its protein is CASSLTFRGASSYNEQFF. The variable domain in full, completed from reference TRBV5-1 and TRBJ2-1, reads KAGVTQTPRYLIKTRGQQVTLSCSPISGHRSVSWYQQTPGQGLQFLFEYFSETQRNKGNFPGRFSGRQFSNSRSEMNVSTLELGDSALYLCASSLTFRGASSYNEQFFGPGTRLTVL.

The rearrangement uses TRBV12-3 or TRBV12-4 and TRBJ1-1; TRBD1 might be the D (6 bases). Trimming took 6 bases from V and 6 from J, leaving 20 bases between them. The CDR3 covers 15 residues. CDR3 amino acids: CASSRRKQGIAEAFF. As DNA, the CDR3 is TGTGCCAGCAGCCGTAGGAAACAGGGAATTGCTGAAGCTTTCTTT.

Ten or more counts support this clonotype. V is TRBV20-1 and J is TRBJ2-3; D might be TRBD1 (5 bases). In germline, CDR1 is DFQATT, CDR2 SNEGSKA (reference sequence). The V and J ends lost 2 bases and 2 bases respectively, with 11 bases between them. The CDR3 length is 14 residues. The CDR3 nucleotides read TGCAGTGCTAGACAGGGAACTAACACAGATACGCAGTATTTT. Translating gives CSARQGTNTDTQYF.

This clonotype was detected many times. This chain joins TRBV7-3 and TRBJ2-3, with D maybe TRBD2 (6 bases). Germline CDR1 is SGHTA and CDR2 is FQGTGA. With 4 bases removed from V and 2 bases from J, the gap between germline ends came to 13 bases. The CDR3 has 15 amino acids. The CDR3 protein is CASSSRAGPTDTQYF. CDR3 bases: TGTGCCAGCAGCTCAAGGGCGGGACCCACAGATACGCAGTATTTT.

The genes are TRBV6-2 or TRBV6-3 and TRBJ2-5; a weak D match, TRBD1 (6 bases). This CDR3 is 16 amino acids long. V lost 6 bases and J lost 1, with 18 bases in between. The germline V gene encodes CDR1 MNHEY and CDR2 SVGEGT. CDR3 sequence reads: CASSPLDRDVQETQYF. Here the CDR3 DNA reads TGTGCCAGCAGCCCCTTGGACAGAGACGTCCAAGAGACCCAGTACTTC.

This clonotype was counted ten times or more. The CDR3 here is CASTSRLDSPLHF. The DNA for the CDR3 is TGTGCCAGCACCAGCAGACTAGATTCACCCCTCCACTTT. V and J are TRBV21-1 and TRBJ1-6. TRBV21-1 represents a pseudogene. The CDR3 length is 13 residues.

Many counts were recorded for this clonotype. This chain links TRBV4-2 with TRBJ2-1; TRBD2 agrees at 7 bases. Germline lookup yields CDR1 LGHNA and CDR2 YNFKEQ. This CDR3 has 16 residues. After removal of 0 bases from V and 4 bases from J, the junction contained 6 bases not matched to a gene. CDR3 amino acids: CASSQDAAGPYNEQFF. The CDR3 region has the DNA TGTGCCAGCAGCCAAGATGCAGCGGGACCATACAATGAGCAGTTCTTC.

This clonotype has just a few counts. CDR3 DNA sequence: TGTGCCAGCAGCTTAGGGGTCCGGGGAGGAAGGTCTGAAGCTTTCTTT. This codes for CASSLGVRGGRSEAFF. The V gene is TRBV11-2, the J gene TRBJ1-1, with D unresolved. Germline lookup yields CDR1 SGHAT and CDR2 FQNNGV. Trimming removed 1 base at V and 6 bases at J, with 18 bases between. The CDR3 has 16 amino acids.

This clonotype was observed many times. The genes are TRBV20-1 and TRBJ2-1, with D uncertain. The germline V gene has CDR1 DFQATT and CDR2 SNEGSKA (reference sequence). The CDR3 is made up of 15 amino acids. V was shortened by 3 bases and J by 4 bases, with 16 bases between the two germline ends. CDR3 region: CSASYPLGRYNEQFF. CDR3 coding DNA: TGCAGTGCTAGTTACCCCCTGGGCAGATACAATGAGCAGTTCTTC.

This clonotype was seen many times. V gene TRBV5-1 combines with J gene TRBJ2-7; a weak D match, TRBD1 (5 bases). Trimming took 7 bases from V and 5 from J, leaving 13 bases between them. The CDR3 is made up of 12 amino acids. Germline lookup yields CDR1 SGHRS and CDR2 YFSETQ. In DNA, the CDR3 is TGCGCCAGCTCGGCGCAGGGCCACGAGCAGTACTTC. Protein: CASSAQGHEQYF.